This is a list of T cell receptor beta chains from one sample in a study of blood T cell repertoires in COVID-19. Libraries were prepared by immunoSEQ multiplex PCR; TCRdb keeps only in-frame clonotypes and omits some of them. The sample yields 35,000 to 50,000 clones, around 83% seen once. The sequenced sample consisted of peripheral blood. All receptors come from a human donor with acute or convalescent COVID-19. The donor label of this sample is uncertain. Each CDR3 is given with its conserved first and last residue. Each record gives: CDR3 protein, CDR3 DNA, V gene, D gene, J gene, clone size. D genes are given only for firm matches. Only some rows state a clone size, as once, few, many or a class for expanded clones.

CDR3 protein: CASSVGWADSYNEQFF
CDR3 DNA: TGTGCCAGCAGCGTAGGTTGGGCAGATTCCTACAATGAGCAGTTCTTC
V gene: TRBV9
D gene: NA
J gene: TRBJ2-1
clone size: NA

CDR3 protein: CASSLATAYEQYF
CDR3 DNA: TGTGCCAGCAGCTTGGCGACAGCCTACGAGCAGTACTTC
V gene: TRBV5-6
D gene: NA
J gene: TRBJ2-7
clone size: NA

CDR3 protein: CAISPLLAGGISYEQYF
CDR3 DNA: TGTGCCATCAGTCCCCTCCTAGCGGGAGGGATCTCCTACGAGCAGTACTTC
V gene: TRBV10-3
D gene: TRBD2
J gene: TRBJ2-7
clone size: NA

CDR3 protein: CASSPLAGAYNEQFF
CDR3 DNA: TGCGCCAGCAGCCCGCTAGCGGGAGCCTACAATGAGCAGTTCTTC
V gene: TRBV4-1
D gene: TRBD2
J gene: TRBJ2-1
clone size: hyperexpanded

CDR3 protein: CSVLPNRVGGDYGYTF
CDR3 DNA: TGCAGCGTTCTTCCGAACCGAGTGGGGGGAGACTATGGCTACACCTTC
V gene: TRBV29-1
D gene: NA
J gene: TRBJ1-2
clone size: NA

CDR3 protein: CASRPPGVGTEAFF
CDR3 DNA: TGTGCCAGCAGACCCCCGGGGGTGGGTACTGAAGCTTTCTTT
V gene: TRBV28
D gene: NA
J gene: TRBJ1-1
clone size: few

CDR3 protein: CASGLGRRETQYF
CDR3 DNA: TGCGCCAGCGGACTGGGTCGGCGAGAGACCCAGTACTTC
V gene: TRBV10-2
D gene: NA
J gene: TRBJ2-5
clone size: NA

CDR3 protein: CASSFSGTLIYEQYF
CDR3 DNA: TGTGCCAGCAGTTTCTCCGGGACACTGATTTACGAGCAGTACTTC
V gene: TRBV28
D gene: NA
J gene: TRBJ2-7
clone size: once

CDR3 protein: CAISRPRKSPGLAPQPGYNEQFF
CDR3 DNA: TGTGCCATCAGTAGGCCGCGAAAATCACCGGGACTAGCGCCACAACCGGGGTACAATGAGCAGTTCTTC
V gene: TRBV10-3
D gene: TRBD2
J gene: TRBJ2-1
clone size: NA

CDR3 protein: CASTTGSDEKLFF
CDR3 DNA: TGTGCCAGCACTACAGGGTCAGACGAAAAACTGTTTTTT
V gene: TRBV28
D gene: NA
J gene: TRBJ1-4
clone size: NA

CDR3 protein: CASSQVGDSGTQYF
CDR3 DNA: TGTGCCAGCAGCCAAGTAGGGGACTCGGGGACCCAGTACTTC
V gene: TRBV3-1/TRBV3-2
D gene: NA
J gene: TRBJ2-5
clone size: NA

CDR3 protein: CASSELNRATTYSGNTIYF
CDR3 DNA: TGTGCCAGCAGTGAATTGAACAGGGCGACAACGTACTCTGGAAACACCATATATTTT
V gene: TRBV2
D gene: NA
J gene: TRBJ1-3
clone size: NA

CDR3 protein: CSVVDRGDTEAFF
CDR3 DNA: TGCAGCGTTGTGGACAGGGGTGACACTGAAGCTTTCTTT
V gene: TRBV29-1
D gene: TRBD1
J gene: TRBJ1-1
clone size: NA

CDR3 protein: CASSPSANYGYTF
CDR3 DNA: TGTGCCAGCAGTCCCAGTGCTAACTATGGCTACACCTTC
V gene: TRBV28
D gene: NA
J gene: TRBJ1-2
clone size: NA

CDR3 protein: CASREIGGETQYF
CDR3 DNA: TGTGCCAGCAGGGAAATAGGCGGTGAGACCCAGTACTTC
V gene: TRBV12-3/TRBV12-4
D gene: NA
J gene: TRBJ2-5
clone size: NA

CDR3 protein: CASSVAWSRTDQETQYF
CDR3 DNA: TGTGCCAGCAGCGTAGCATGGTCTCGAACTGATCAAGAGACCCAGTACTTC
V gene: TRBV9
D gene: NA
J gene: TRBJ2-5
clone size: NA

CDR3 protein: CASSLGVQGGNEAFF
CDR3 DNA: TGTGCCAGCAGCTTGGGGGTTCAGGGTGGTAATGAAGCTTTCTTT
V gene: TRBV5-4
D gene: NA
J gene: TRBJ1-1
clone size: once

CDR3 protein: CASSQALTQYF
CDR3 DNA: TGTGCCAGCAGTCAGGCACTTACGCAGTATTTT
V gene: TRBV28
D gene: NA
J gene: TRBJ2-3
clone size: NA

CDR3 protein: CSVAPSGRTKETQYF
CDR3 DNA: TGCAGCGTTGCCCCTAGCGGGAGAACGAAAGAGACCCAGTACTTC
V gene: TRBV29-1
D gene: TRBD2
J gene: TRBJ2-5
clone size: NA

CDR3 protein: CASSFRAGGSYNSPLHF
CDR3 DNA: TGTGCCAGCAGCTTTCGGGCAGGGGGTTCCTATAATTCACCCCTCCACTTT
V gene: TRBV11-2
D gene: TRBD1
J gene: TRBJ1-6
clone size: NA

CDR3 protein: CASSQLAGGLETQYF
CDR3 DNA: TGTGCCAGCAGCCAACTAGCGGGGGGACTGGAGACCCAGTACTTC
V gene: TRBV4-2
D gene: TRBD2
J gene: TRBJ2-5
clone size: NA

CDR3 protein: CASSLEASGRREQFF
CDR3 DNA: TGTGCCAGCAGCTTGGAGGCTAGCGGACGGCGTGAGCAGTTCTTC
V gene: TRBV5-8
D gene: TRBD2
J gene: TRBJ2-1
clone size: NA

CDR3 protein: CASSQNRDWYGYTF
CDR3 DNA: TGTGCCAGCAGTCAAAACAGGGATTGGTATGGCTACACCTTC
V gene: TRBV27
D gene: NA
J gene: TRBJ1-2
clone size: few

CDR3 protein: CASSPFGGAKGETQYF
CDR3 DNA: TGTGCCAGCAGCCCCTTTGGGGGGGCCAAGGGAGAGACCCAGTACTTC
V gene: TRBV14
D gene: NA
J gene: TRBJ2-5
clone size: NA

CDR3 protein: CASSDSARGTREAFF
CDR3 DNA: TGTGCCAGCAGTGACTCGGCACGGGGAACCCGGGAAGCTTTCTTT
V gene: TRBV6-4
D gene: NA
J gene: TRBJ1-1
clone size: NA

CDR3 protein: CASSAGQGEAFF
CDR3 DNA: TGTGCCAGCAGCGCGGGACAGGGCGAAGCTTTCTTT
V gene: TRBV9
D gene: TRBD1
J gene: TRBJ1-1
clone size: few

CDR3 protein: CASSFGGALNEQYF
CDR3 DNA: TGTGCCAGCAGTTTTGGGGGGGCGCTGAACGAGCAGTACTTC
V gene: TRBV27
D gene: NA
J gene: TRBJ2-7
clone size: NA

CDR3 protein: CASSQAIVLGAQYF
CDR3 DNA: TGTGCCAGCAGCCAAGCGATAGTTCTCGGGGCCCAGTACTTC
V gene: TRBV3-1/TRBV3-2
D gene: NA
J gene: TRBJ2-5
clone size: NA

CDR3 protein: CASSDQGRTEAFF
CDR3 DNA: TGCGCCAGCAGTGATCAGGGCCGGACTGAAGCTTTCTTT
V gene: TRBV10-2
D gene: NA
J gene: TRBJ1-1
clone size: NA

CDR3 protein: CASSPRDYNTGELFF
CDR3 DNA: TGCGCCAGCAGCCCCCGGGACTACAACACCGGGGAGCTGTTTTTT
V gene: TRBV5-1
D gene: TRBD2
J gene: TRBJ2-2
clone size: once

CDR3 protein: CASSTGGFNSPLHF
CDR3 DNA: TGTGCCAGTAGTACAGGGGGCTTCAATTCACCCCTCCACTTT
V gene: TRBV19
D gene: TRBD1
J gene: TRBJ1-6
clone size: few

CDR3 protein: CASCLTGEIASAFF
CDR3 DNA: TGTGCCAGTTGTCTAACAGGGGAGATCGCTTCTGCTTTCTTT
V gene: TRBV19
D gene: TRBD1
J gene: TRBJ1-1
clone size: NA

CDR3 protein: CASSTRRRGYEKLFF
CDR3 DNA: TGTGCCAGCAGCACCCGACGGAGAGGTTATGAAAAACTGTTTTTT
V gene: TRBV7-4
D gene: NA
J gene: TRBJ1-4
clone size: NA

CDR3 protein: CASRRDRTLNYGYTF
CDR3 DNA: TGTGCCAGCAGACGGGACAGAACTCTTAACTATGGCTACACCTTC
V gene: TRBV28
D gene: TRBD1
J gene: TRBJ1-2
clone size: NA

CDR3 protein: CASSLGPGPPYEQYF
CDR3 DNA: TGTGCCAGCAGCTTGGGTCCAGGCCCCCCCTACGAGCAGTACTTC
V gene: TRBV5-4
D gene: NA
J gene: TRBJ2-7
clone size: NA

CDR3 protein: CASSFSSGNNQPQHF
CDR3 DNA: TGTGCCAGCAGCTTTAGTTCGGGGAACAATCAGCCCCAGCATTTT
V gene: TRBV7-2
D gene: NA
J gene: TRBJ1-5
clone size: NA

CDR3 protein: CSVNGGIYNEQFF
CDR3 DNA: TGCAGCGTTAATGGGGGGATTTACAATGAGCAGTTCTTC
V gene: TRBV29-1
D gene: NA
J gene: TRBJ2-1
clone size: once

CDR3 protein: CATGRDRPDTQYF
CDR3 DNA: TGTGCCACCGGCCGGGATCGACCGGATACGCAGTATTTT
V gene: TRBV12-3/TRBV12-4
D gene: NA
J gene: TRBJ2-3
clone size: few

CDR3 protein: CASLRVTEAFF
CDR3 DNA: TGTGCCAGCCTCAGGGTCACTGAAGCTTTCTTT
V gene: TRBV6-5
D gene: NA
J gene: TRBJ1-1
clone size: NA

CDR3 protein: CASSPLTGRMDSPLHF
CDR3 DNA: TGTGCCAGCAGCCCGCTGACAGGCCGCATGGATTCACCCCTCCACTTT
V gene: TRBV7-2
D gene: NA
J gene: TRBJ1-6
clone size: NA

CDR3 protein: CASSDSGSRETQYF
CDR3 DNA: TGTGCCAGCAGCGATAGCGGGAGTCGAGAGACCCAGTACTTC
V gene: TRBV6-6
D gene: TRBD2
J gene: TRBJ2-5
clone size: NA

CDR3 protein: CASSSTGWAGNTIYF
CDR3 DNA: TGTGCCAGCAGCTCGACAGGGTGGGCCGGAAACACCATATATTTT
V gene: TRBV5-8
D gene: TRBD1
J gene: TRBJ1-3
clone size: NA

CDR3 protein: CASSTRQGNTGELFF
CDR3 DNA: TGTGCCAGCAGTACCAGACAGGGGAACACCGGGGAGCTGTTTTTT
V gene: TRBV11-2
D gene: TRBD1
J gene: TRBJ2-2
clone size: once

CDR3 protein: CASSPGPETQYF
CDR3 DNA: TGTGCCAGCTCCCCGGGTCCCGAGACCCAGTACTTC
V gene: TRBV19
D gene: NA
J gene: TRBJ2-5
clone size: once

CDR3 protein: CASSTGTSGLTDTQYF
CDR3 DNA: TGTGCCAGCAGCACAGGGACTAGCGGTCTCACAGATACGCAGTATTTT
V gene: TRBV9
D gene: TRBD2
J gene: TRBJ2-3
clone size: NA